This T cell receptor (beta chain) was captured in a study of T cell responses to AZD1222 COVID-19 vaccine. The study's findings and limits: Among those given AZD1222, only five or six were seropositive at baseline. Increased Spike-specific TCR breadth and depth were observed after two AZD1222 doses. Across spike, vaccine-associated CD4 TCRs were found, dominant at 160-218 and 743-854.

Regarding this clone: The antigen remains unidentified.

The repertoire was sequenced with immunoSEQ multiplex PCR; TCRdb's copy has only in-frame clones and lacks some. Of approximately 120,000 clones listed, roughly 88% were seen once; the top ten hold over 25%. Germline assignment: CDR1 SGHNT and CDR2 YYREEE (reference sequence). The CDR3 contains 15 residues. The V and J ends lost 0 bases and 5 bases, in that order; junction bases with no gene match: 2. This chain uses TRBV5-4 with TRBJ1-2; the match to TRBD1 covers 12 bases. The receptor was isolated from an adult who received the AZD1222 COVID-19 vaccine. This material consisted of peripheral blood, taken 28 days after the second AZD1222 dose. The CDR3 DNA reads TGTGCCAGCAGCTTGGGGGACAGGGGGCATTATGGCTACACCTTC. Its translation: CASSLGDRGHYGYTF.